The 5 T cell receptor beta chains below all came from one sample that was sequenced in a study of blood T cell repertoires in COVID-19. TCRdb keeps only in-frame clones here, not all; method: immunoSEQ multiplex PCR. The top ten hold about 0.8% of the sample, which has 150,000 to 200,000 clones, approximately 89% seen once. The sequenced sample consisted of PBMCs or T cells enriched from blood (not recorded which). The receptor set was obtained from a woman aged 18-29 years who had recovered from COVID-19.

The chain links TRBV27 to TRBJ2-5, with D unclear. Between the trimmed V and J ends, which lost 6 bases and 2 bases, there was a span of 16 bases. Germline V gene lookup returns CDR1 MNHEY and CDR2 SMNVEV (reference sequence). The CDR3 covers 15 residues. In DNA, the CDR3 is TGTGCCAGCAGCCCAAATCTCTTAGCTCAAGAGACCCAGTACTTC. This gives the protein CASSPNLLAQETQYF.

This chain joins TRBV4-3 and TRBJ2-1; 9 bases are shared with TRBD2. Germline V gene lookup returns CDR1 LGHNA and CDR2 YSLEER. The junction had 6 bases not matched to a gene; V was cut back by 0 bases and J by 3 bases. This CDR3 region has 17 residues. CDR3: CASSQEASGVIYNEQFF. CDR3 nucleotide sequence: TGCGCCAGCAGCCAAGAAGCTAGCGGGGTGATCTACAATGAGCAGTTCTTC.

The chain has TRBV6-1 and TRBJ2-7, with 8 nucleotides matching TRBD2. Germline V CDR1 and CDR2: MNHNS, SASEGT. The trim removed 2 bases at V and 2 bases at J, leaving 5 bases unmatched. The CDR3 extends over 15 amino acids. The CDR3 protein is CASSEKTSGPYEQYF. For the CDR3, the DNA is TGTGCCAGCAGTGAAAAAACTAGCGGACCCTACGAGCAGTACTTC.

This clone has only a few counts. The chain carries TRBV5-4 and TRBJ1-3; maybe TRBD1 (5 bases). Per the germline V gene, CDR1 is SGHNT and CDR2 is YYREEE (reference sequence). The CDR3 covers 15 residues. V lost 2 bases to trimming and J lost 1 base, with 10 bases between them. Here the CDR3 reads CASSFQGGSGNTIYF. The CDR3 bases are TGTGCCAGCAGCTTTCAGGGTGGTTCTGGAAACACCATATATTTT.

The chain employs TRBV7-9 and TRBJ1-1, with D possibly being TRBD1 (6 bases). Trimming took 3 bases from V and 1 from J, leaving 15 bases between them. The CDR3 covers 16 residues. Germline V gene sequence: CDR1 SEHNR, CDR2 FQNEAQ (reference sequence). The CDR3 protein is CASSFRGRGANTEAFF. For the CDR3, the DNA is TGTGCCAGCAGCTTCCGGGGCAGGGGTGCGAACACTGAAGCTTTCTTT.